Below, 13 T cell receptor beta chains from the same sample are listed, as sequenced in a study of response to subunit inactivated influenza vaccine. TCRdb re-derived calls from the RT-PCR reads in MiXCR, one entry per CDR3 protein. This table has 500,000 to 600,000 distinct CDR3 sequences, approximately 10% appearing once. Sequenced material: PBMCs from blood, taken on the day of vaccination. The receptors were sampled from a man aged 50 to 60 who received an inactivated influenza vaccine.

The CDR3 sequence is CASSLGNRGITLTEAFF. Here the CDR3 DNA reads TGCGCCAGCAGCTTGGGGAACAGGGGTATAACTCTTACTGAAGCTTTCTTT. The chain employs TRBV5-1 and TRBJ1-1, with TRBD1 matching over 7 bases. V shed 0 bases, J shed 5 bases, and the junction held 13 bases outside the gene matches. Germline assignment: CDR1 SGHRS and CDR2 YFSETQ. CDR3 length: 17 residues.

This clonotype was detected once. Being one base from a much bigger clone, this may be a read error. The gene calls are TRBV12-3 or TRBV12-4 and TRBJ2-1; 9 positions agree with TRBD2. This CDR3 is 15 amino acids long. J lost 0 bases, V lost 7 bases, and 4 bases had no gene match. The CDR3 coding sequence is TGTGCCAGCATCTATAGCGGGAGCTCCTACAATGAGCAGTTCTTC. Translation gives CASIYSGSSYNEQFF.

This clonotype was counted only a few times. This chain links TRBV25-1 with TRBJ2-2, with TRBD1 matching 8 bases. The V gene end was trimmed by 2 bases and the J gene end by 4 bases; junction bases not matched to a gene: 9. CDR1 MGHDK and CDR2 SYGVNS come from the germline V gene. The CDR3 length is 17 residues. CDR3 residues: CASSEPGQGSVTGELFF. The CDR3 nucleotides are TGTGCCAGCAGTGAACCTGGACAGGGATCCGTCACCGGGGAGCTGTTTTTT.

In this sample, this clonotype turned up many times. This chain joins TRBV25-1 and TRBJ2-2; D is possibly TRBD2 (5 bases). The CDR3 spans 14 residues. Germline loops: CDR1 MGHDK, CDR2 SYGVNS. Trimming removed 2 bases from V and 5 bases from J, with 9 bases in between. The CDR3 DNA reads TGTGCCAGCAGTGAACAACTAGAAACCGGGGAGCTGTTTTTT. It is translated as CASSEQLETGELFF.

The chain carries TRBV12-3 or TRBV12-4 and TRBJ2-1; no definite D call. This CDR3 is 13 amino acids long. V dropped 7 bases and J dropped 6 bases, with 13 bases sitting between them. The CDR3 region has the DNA TGTGCCAGCACTCCTTCTGAGTTCAATGAGCAGTTCTTC. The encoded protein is CASTPSEFNEQFF.

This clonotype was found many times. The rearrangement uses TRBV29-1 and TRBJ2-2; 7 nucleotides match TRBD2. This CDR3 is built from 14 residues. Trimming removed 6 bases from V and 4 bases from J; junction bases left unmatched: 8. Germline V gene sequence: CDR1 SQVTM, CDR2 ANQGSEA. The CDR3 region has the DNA TGCAGCGTCCTTGAGGGACTATTCACCGGGGAGCTGTTTTTT. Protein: CSVLEGLFTGELFF.

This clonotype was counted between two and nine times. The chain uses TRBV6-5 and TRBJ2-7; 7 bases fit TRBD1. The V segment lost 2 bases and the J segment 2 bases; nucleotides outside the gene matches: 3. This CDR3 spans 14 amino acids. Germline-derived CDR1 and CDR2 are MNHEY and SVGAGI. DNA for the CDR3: TGTGCCAGCAGTTACGCGACAGGGACCTACGAGCAGTACTTC. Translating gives CASSYATGTYEQYF.

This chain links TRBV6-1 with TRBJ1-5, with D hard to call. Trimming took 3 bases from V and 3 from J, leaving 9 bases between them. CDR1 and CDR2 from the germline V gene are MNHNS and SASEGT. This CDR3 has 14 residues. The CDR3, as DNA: TGTGCCAGCAGTGACAGCGGGTACAATCAGCCCCAGCATTTT. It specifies CASSDSGYNQPQHF.

The CDR3 DNA reads as TGTGCCAGCAGCCAAGACTTTACAGGGGATGAGACCCAGTACTTC. It encodes CASSQDFTGDETQYF. This chain uses TRBV4-2 with TRBJ2-5; 7 nucleotides align to TRBD1. Germline V gives CDR1 LGHNA, CDR2 YNFKEQ. V dropped 0 bases and J dropped 5; count of bases not matched to a gene: 6. The CDR3 covers 15 residues.

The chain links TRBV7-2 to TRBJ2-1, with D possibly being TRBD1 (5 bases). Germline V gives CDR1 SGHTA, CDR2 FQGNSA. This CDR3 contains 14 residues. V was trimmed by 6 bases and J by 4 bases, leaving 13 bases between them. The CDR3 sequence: CASSHRRQYNEQFF. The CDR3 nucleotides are TGTGCCAGCAGTCACAGGAGACAGTACAATGAGCAGTTCTTC.

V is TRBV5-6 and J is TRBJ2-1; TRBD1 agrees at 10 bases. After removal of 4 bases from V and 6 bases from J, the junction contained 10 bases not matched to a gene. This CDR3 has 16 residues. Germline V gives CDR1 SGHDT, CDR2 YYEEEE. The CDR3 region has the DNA TGTGCCAGCAGCCTGACCGGGACAGGGGAGGCCAATGAGCAGTTCTTC. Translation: CASSLTGTGEANEQFF.

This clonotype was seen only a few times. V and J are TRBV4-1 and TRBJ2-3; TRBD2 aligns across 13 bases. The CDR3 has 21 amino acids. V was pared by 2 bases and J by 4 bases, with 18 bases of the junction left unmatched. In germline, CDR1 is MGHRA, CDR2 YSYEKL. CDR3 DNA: TGCGCCAGCAGCCAATTTACGGGACTAGCGGGACAAGGAGTAGCTCCAGATACGCAGTATTTT. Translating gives CASSQFTGLAGQGVAPDTQYF.

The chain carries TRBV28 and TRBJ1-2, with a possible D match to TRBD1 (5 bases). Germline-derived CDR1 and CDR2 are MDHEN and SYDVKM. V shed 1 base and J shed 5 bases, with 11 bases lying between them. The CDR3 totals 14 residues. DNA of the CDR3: TGTGCCAGCAGTTTATACATGGGGGTTTATGGCTACACCTTC. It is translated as CASSLYMGVYGYTF.